This T cell receptor beta chain was sequenced for a study of blood T cell repertoires in COVID-19. Study-wide context: Sites in the United States, Italy and Spain provided acute and convalescent COVID-19 samples.

Some clones are missing from TCRdb's copy, which holds only in-frame ones; the method was immunoSEQ multiplex PCR. The table includes under 150,000 clones, 85% to 90% detected once. V lost 2 bases, J lost 1 base, and 11 bases stayed unmatched. Germline CDR1 is SGHVS and CDR2 is FQNEAQ. The CDR3 loop spans 18 amino acids. This clone is a singleton in its sample. The receptor comes from a human donor in a cohort sampled during active COVID-19. The V and J genes are TRBV7-8 and TRBJ1-3; 7 bases are a match to TRBD1. Material: peripheral blood. The CDR3 loop is CASSLFVGGGASGNTIYF. The DNA for the CDR3 is TGTGCCAGCAGCTTATTCGTCGGAGGGGGCGCATCTGGAAACACCATATATTTT.